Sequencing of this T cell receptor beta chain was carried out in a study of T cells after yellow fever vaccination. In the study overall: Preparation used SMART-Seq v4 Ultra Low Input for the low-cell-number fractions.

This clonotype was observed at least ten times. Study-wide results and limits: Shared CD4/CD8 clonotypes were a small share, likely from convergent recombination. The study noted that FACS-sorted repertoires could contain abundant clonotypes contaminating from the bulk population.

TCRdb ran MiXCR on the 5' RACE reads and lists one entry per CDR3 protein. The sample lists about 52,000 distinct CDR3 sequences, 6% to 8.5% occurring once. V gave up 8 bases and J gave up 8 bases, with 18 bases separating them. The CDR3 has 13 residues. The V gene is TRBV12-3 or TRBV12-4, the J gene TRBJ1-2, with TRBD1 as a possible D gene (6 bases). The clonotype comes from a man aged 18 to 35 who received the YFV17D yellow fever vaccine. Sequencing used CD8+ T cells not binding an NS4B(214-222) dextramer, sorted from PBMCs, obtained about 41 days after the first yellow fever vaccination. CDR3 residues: CASRRWAGDGYTF. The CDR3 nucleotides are TGTGCCAGCCGAAGGTGGGCAGGGGACGGCTACACCTTC.